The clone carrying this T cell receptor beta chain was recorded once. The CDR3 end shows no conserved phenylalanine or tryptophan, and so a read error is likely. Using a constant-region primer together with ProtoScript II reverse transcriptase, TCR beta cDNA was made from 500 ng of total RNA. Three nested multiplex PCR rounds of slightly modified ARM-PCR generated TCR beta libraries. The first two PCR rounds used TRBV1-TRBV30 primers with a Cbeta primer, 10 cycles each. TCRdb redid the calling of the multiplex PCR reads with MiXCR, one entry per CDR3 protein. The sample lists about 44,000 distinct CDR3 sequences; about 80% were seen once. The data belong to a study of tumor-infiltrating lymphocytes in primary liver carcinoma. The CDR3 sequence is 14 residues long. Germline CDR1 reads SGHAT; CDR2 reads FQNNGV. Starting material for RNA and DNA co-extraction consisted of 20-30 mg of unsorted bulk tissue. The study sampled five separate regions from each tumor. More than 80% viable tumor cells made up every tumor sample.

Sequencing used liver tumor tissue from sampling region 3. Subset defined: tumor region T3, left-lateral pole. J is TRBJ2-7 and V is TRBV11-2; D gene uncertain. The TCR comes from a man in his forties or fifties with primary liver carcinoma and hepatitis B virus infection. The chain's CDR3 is CASSLAYGSYGQYI. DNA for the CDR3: TGTGCTAGCAGCTTAGCTTACGGCTCCTACGGGCAGTACATC.